Each of the 7 T cell receptor beta chains below was sequenced from the same sample in a study of blood T cells in healthy people across ages. Together with a sample-barcoded 5' primer, a J-beta primer mix was included in a second PCR lasting about 6 to 11 cycles. TCRdb itself ran the 5' RACE reads through MiXCR, one entry per CDR3 protein. The profile shows some 760,000 distinct CDR3 sequences, 20% to 30% of them singletons. Separately, the same data were catalogued under a study of T cells of mothers and their children.

The sequenced sample was blood. Every receptor here comes from a boy between 10 and 17 years old in good health.

The V gene is TRBV27, the J gene TRBJ2-7, with TRBD1 as a possible D gene (8 bases). Deletions cut 2 bases from V and 3 bases from J, with 14 bases between. The germline V gene encodes CDR1 MNHEY and CDR2 SMNVEV (reference sequence). The CDR3 contains 15 residues. CDR3 sequence reads: CASSLAGGGGYEQYF. The CDR3 DNA sequence: TGTGCCAGCAGTTTAGCAGGGGGCGGGGGCTACGAGCAGTACTTC.

The chain combines TRBV28 with TRBJ1-2, with D unclear. The CDR3 runs 14 residues. CDR1 is MDHEN and CDR2 is SYDVKM in the germline V gene. Trimming removed 6 bases at V and 3 bases at J, with 14 bases between. In DNA form, the CDR3 reads TGTGCCAGCAGCCGGGAGGGCTGGGACTATGGCTACACCTTC. Translation: CASSREGWDYGYTF.

This clonotype has a count of ten or more. The chain carries TRBV7-3 and TRBJ2-5; 9 bases align to TRBD2. This CDR3 has 16 residues. The J segment lost 2 bases and the V segment lost 2 bases, leaving 6 bases of the junction unmatched. CDR1 is SGHTA, CDR2 FQGTGA, per germline. The CDR3 loop is CASSLSSGANQETQYF. CDR3 DNA: TGTGCCAGCAGCTTATCTAGCGGGGCGAATCAAGAGACCCAGTACTTC.

This clonotype has just a few counts. The chain is built from TRBV2 and TRBJ1-2; perhaps TRBD1 as D (5 bases). There are 16 residues in the CDR3. Trimming removed 6 bases at V and 0 bases at J, with 17 bases between. Germline CDR1 reads SNHLY; CDR2 reads FYNNEI. The CDR3, as DNA: TGTGCCAGCAGCCCGGAGGCGGGCAGGGCTAACTATGGCTACACCTTC. This codes for CASSPEAGRANYGYTF.

The V gene is TRBV28, the J gene TRBJ1-2, with D hard to call. The V and J ends lost 4 bases and 7 bases respectively, with 13 bases between them. This CDR3 has 13 amino acids. Germline loops: CDR1 MDHEN, CDR2 SYDVKM. This CDR3 is CASSSPGRPGYTF. In DNA, the CDR3 is TGTGCCAGCAGTTCTCCCGGCAGACCTGGCTACACCTTC.

This sequence joins TRBV20-1 and TRBJ2-4, with unresolved D. Per the germline V gene, CDR1 is DFQATT and CDR2 is SNEGSKA (reference sequence). The CDR3 covers 14 residues. V was cut by 4 bases and J by 0 bases, with 10 bases left in between. The CDR3 loop is CSATVALAKNIQYF. For the CDR3, the DNA is TGCAGTGCTACGGTTGCCTTAGCCAAAAACATTCAGTACTTC.

This clonotype has more than one count but fewer than ten. The chain is built from TRBV28 and TRBJ2-7; maybe TRBD2 (5 bases). This CDR3 region has 15 residues. The V end lost 5 bases, the J end lost 3 bases, and 17 bases lay between the germline ends. Germline loops: CDR1 MDHEN, CDR2 SYDVKM. This chain's CDR3 is CASSAETPGDYEQYF. The CDR3 DNA is TGTGCCAGCAGTGCGGAGACACCCGGGGACTACGAGCAGTACTTC.